The TCR beta chain under discussion was sequenced for a study of cytomegalovirus exposure and HLA in healthy donors. Study at large: About 85 million unique TCRs from HLA-typed donors were held in an early release of data.

This clone came up a few times. Its target is unknown. The germline V gene encodes CDR1 MRHNA and CDR2 SNTAGT. The germline V and J ends were trimmed by 3 bases and 2 bases, with 7 bases remaining between them. CDR3 length equals 13 residues. 60 Vbeta and 13 Jbeta primers were used in PCR. Here immunoSEQ multiplex PCR was the method, and the copy in TCRdb shows in-frame clones only, minus some. The sample yields 150,000 or so clones, 77% seen once. Findings and limits, study-wide: Later analysis identified several of the most significant clusters that appeared linked to common viral pathogens.

The origin of this receptor is a man aged 45-60 years in good health and CMV-seropositive. What was sequenced was PBMCs. The chain uses TRBV6-4 and TRBJ1-1; no clear D. CDR3 sequence (DNA): TGTGCCAGCAGTGAGTACAGAAACACTGAAGCTTTCTTT. It translates to CASSEYRNTEAFF.